Listed below are T cell receptor beta chains from one sample, sequenced in a study of shared clonotypes between healthy human individuals. Sequenced by immunoSEQ multiplex PCR; TCRdb stores in-frame clones only, minus some. The data show fewer than 850,000 clones, 90% seen once. Material for sequencing was memory CD8+ T cells from PBMCs. Source of these receptors: a man aged 18 to 30 in good health. Some clones in this sample may be carry-over from other donors' samples. CDR3s leave out the opening cysteine and the closing phenylalanine or tryptophan.

CDR3 length | J gene | V gene | CDR3 protein
12 | TRBJ2-1 | TRBV28 | ASTFSRSYNEQF
12 | TRBJ2-7 | TRBV10-3 | AISEGLVASEQY
13 | TRBJ2-7 | TRBV4-3 | ASSQGVSLIYEQY
12 | TRBJ1-5 | TRBV19 | ASSDRVRAQPQH
11 | TRBJ1-1 | TRBV16 | ASSITEETEAF
12 | TRBJ2-7 | TRBV27 | ASSPRDGLYEQY
12 | TRBJ2-5 | TRBV6-1 | ASSEGAGVETQY
13 | TRBJ2-7 | TRBV28 | ASSLSRTGGSLGS
16 | TRBJ2-1 | TRBV7-9 | ASSSLGLAGVPYNEQF
16 | TRBJ2-7 | TRBV15 | ATSRETGTGHFPYEQY
12 | TRBJ2-3 | TRBV28 | ASSFPGSTDTQY
12 | TRBJ2-1 | TRBV6-5 | ASSYSIRGDEQF
13 | TRBJ2-7 | TRBV7-9 | ASSLPDRETYEQY
15 | TRBJ1-5 | TRBV7-9 | ASSLGRGSYSNQPQH
10 | TRBJ2-1 | TRBV25-1 | ASRNKYNEQF
13 | TRBJ1-2 | TRBV4-3 | ASSLGAGVAKGYT
12 | TRBJ2-5 | TRBV6-5 | ASSYRVDSSTQY
11 | TRBJ1-1 | TRBV10-3 | ATKPVTEDEAF
12 | TRBJ2-1 | TRBV27 | ASSSGGSYNEQF
13 | TRBJ2-2 | TRBV11-2 | ASSLSWDTPGELF
13 | TRBJ2-1 | TRBV4-3 | ASSVTSGSYNEQF
12 | TRBJ1-1 | TRBV19 | ASSIFSVNTEAF
14 | TRBJ2-5 | TRBV19 | ASSLARGLRRETQY
12 | TRBJ2-7 | TRBV27 | ASSLRVAGNEQY
14 | TRBJ2-7 | TRBV7-9 | ASSPRTSGISYEQY
15 | TRBJ2-1 | TRBV5-1 | ASTRGPTVSSYNEQF
11 | TRBJ2-7 | TRBV27 | ASSHGSSYEQY
13 | TRBJ2-1 | TRBV5-6 | ASRPLDSLYNEQF
12 | TRBJ2-1 | TRBV6-5 | ASSYSLEVGEQF
13 | TRBJ1-4 | TRBV11-2 | ASSLGDRPNEKLF
13 | TRBJ2-1 | TRBV27 | ASSSLAGGGNEQF
11 | TRBJ1-2 | TRBV27 | ASRDRLNYGYT